The present entry profiles one TCR beta chain with its context. This entry is derived from a study of blood T cell repertoires in COVID-19. Only in-frame clones appear in the TCRdb table, and some are missing; sequencing was by immunoSEQ multiplex PCR. The sample lists about 260,000 clones; about 89% were seen once. The CDR3 is 16 residues long. CDR1 is SGHTS and CDR2 is YDEGEE in the germline V gene. J gave up 4 bases and V 0 bases, and 6 bases lay outside the gene matches. This sequence was found in a woman between 40 and 50 years old who had recovered from COVID-19. The sample comprised peripheral blood. The chain employs TRBV5-8 and TRBJ2-3; 9 nucleotides match TRBD2. The CDR3 sequence: CASSLVLAGGPDTQYF. The CDR3 DNA reads TGTGCCAGCAGCTTGGTACTCGCGGGGGGGCCAGATACGCAGTATTTT.